These 30 T cell receptor beta chains were all obtained from the same sample, sequenced in a study of T cells after yellow fever vaccination. TCRdb ran MiXCR on the 5' RACE reads and lists one entry per CDR3 protein. The table has around 320,000 distinct CDR3 sequences, around 10% seen once; the top ten hold over 3%. The sample here was CD4+ T cells sorted from PBMCs, taken 45 days after the yellow fever booster vaccination. The receptors shown here come from a man aged 18-30 years who received the YFV17D yellow fever vaccine.

This clonotype occurred a few times. This chain connects TRBV5-1 to TRBJ2-3, with 8 positions matching TRBD1. With V trimmed by 0 bases and J by 2 bases, 8 bases remained unmatched. In germline, CDR1 is SGHRS, CDR2 YFSETQ. The CDR3 totals 17 residues. The DNA for the CDR3 is TGCGCCAGCAGCTTGGAGGGCAGGGGGCTTTCCACAGATACGCAGTATTTT. The encoded protein is CASSLEGRGLSTDTQYF.

The sample holds a few counts of this clonotype. The CDR3 is CASPSPGTGANIQYF. CDR3 coding DNA: TGTGCCAGCCCAAGTCCCGGGACAGGGGCGAACATTCAGTACTTC. The rearrangement uses TRBV6-1 and TRBJ2-4; 10 bases match TRBD1. Germline CDR1 reads MNHNS; CDR2 reads SASEGT. The CDR3 loop spans 15 amino acids. V gave up 8 bases and J gave up 7 bases; unmatched junction bases: 11.

This clonotype appeared many times. V gene TRBV10-3 combines with J gene TRBJ1-6; 9 nucleotides match TRBD1. Germline V CDR1 and CDR2: ENHRY, SYGVKD. The ends lost 5 bases at V and 10 bases at J; junction bases unmatched: 6. The CDR3 covers 14 residues. In nucleotides, the CDR3 is TGTGCCATCAGTCCCGGGACAGGGAACTCACCCCTCCACTTT. Protein sequence: CAISPGTGNSPLHF.

This chain joins TRBV6-1 and TRBJ2-2; the D is unclear. CDR1 MNHNS and CDR2 SASEGT come from the germline V gene. Trimming took off 8 bases at V and 4 bases at J, with 11 bases between the two ends. The CDR3 is 13 amino acids. CDR3 in DNA: TGTGCCAGCTCAAAGTCGCGCACCGGGGAGCTGTTTTTT. Translation gives CASSKSRTGELFF.

The gene calls are TRBV7-2 and TRBJ1-6, with 8 positions matching TRBD1. Germline V lookup: CDR1 SGHTA, CDR2 FQGNSA. The CDR3 loop spans 16 amino acids. The ends lost 0 bases at V and 10 bases at J; junction bases unmatched: 8. The CDR3 spells CASSLAIARGHSPLHF. CDR3 DNA sequence: TGTGCCAGCAGCTTAGCCATCGCCAGGGGGCACTCACCCCTCCACTTT.

Many counts were recorded for this clonotype. The chain has TRBV7-2 and TRBJ1-1; D is unresolved. The germline V and J ends were trimmed by 5 bases and 2 bases, with 9 bases remaining between them. Germline V gene data show CDR1 as SGHTA and CDR2 as FQGNSA. The CDR3 spans 13 residues. The CDR3 spells CASSRLYNTEAFF. The CDR3 nucleotides read TGTGCCAGCAGCCGATTATACAACACTGAAGCTTTCTTT.

The chain has TRBV5-1 and TRBJ1-2; D remains ambiguous. Deletions cut 0 bases from V and 0 bases from J, with 9 bases between. The CDR3 spans 15 residues. The germline gives CDR1 SGHRS, CDR2 YFSETQ. CDR3 sequence: CASSLVAATNYGYTF. The CDR3 DNA reads TGCGCCAGCAGCTTGGTGGCGGCGACTAACTATGGCTACACCTTC.

The chain joins TRBV5-1 to TRBJ2-5, with 10 bases aligning to TRBD2. The CDR3 has 16 amino acids. Germline trimming cut 4 bases from V and 4 bases from J; bases unmatched to any gene: 10. Germline V lookup: CDR1 SGHRS, CDR2 YFSETQ. In DNA, the CDR3 is TGCGCCAGCAGCGCCCCTAAGCGGGGGGGCAGAGAGACCCAGTACTTC. Protein: CASSAPKRGGRETQYF.

This chain uses TRBV5-1 with TRBJ2-1; no definite D call. Looked up from germline, CDR1 is SGHRS and CDR2 is YFSETQ. The V end lost 4 bases, the J end lost 5 bases, and 13 bases lay between the germline ends. The CDR3 extends over 14 amino acids. The chain's CDR3 is CASSPTVLDNEQFF. The DNA for the CDR3 is TGCGCCAGCAGCCCCACTGTCCTGGACAATGAGCAGTTCTTC.

The chain carries TRBV7-2 and TRBJ1-1, with D uncertain. Trimming removed 2 bases at V and 7 bases at J, with 11 bases between. The germline V gene encodes CDR1 SGHTA and CDR2 FQGNSA. CDR3 length equals 13 residues. Here the CDR3 reads CASSLNQRVEAFF. The CDR3 nucleotides read TGTGCCAGCAGCTTAAACCAGAGGGTTGAAGCTTTCTTT.

This clonotype showed up many times. J is TRBJ2-3 and V is TRBV11-2, with TRBD2 matching over 9 bases. The CDR3 runs to 16 residues. Germline values: CDR1 SGHAT, CDR2 FQNNGV. The ends lost 2 bases at V and 5 bases at J; junction bases unmatched: 8. CDR3 DNA sequence: TGTGCCAGCAGCTTATTGGGCGCGGGGGGGCAAGATACGCAGTATTTT. Amino acids: CASSLLGAGGQDTQYF.

This chain links TRBV4-2 with TRBJ2-5; D may match TRBD1 or TRBD2 (5 bases each). Per germline, CDR1 LGHNA and CDR2 YNFKEQ. The CDR3 extends over 16 amino acids. V dropped 3 bases and J dropped 5 bases, with 19 bases sitting between them. The CDR3 sequence: CASSHSPGPPVETQYF. The CDR3 DNA is TGTGCCAGCAGCCACTCGCCGGGGCCTCCCGTTGAGACCCAGTACTTC.

The gene calls are TRBV12-3 or TRBV12-4 and TRBJ2-2, with D unclear. This CDR3 has 14 amino acids. Between the trimmed V and J ends, which lost 7 bases and 4 bases, there was a span of 13 bases. CDR3 residues: CASNELSGTGELFF. The CDR3 region has the DNA TGTGCCAGCAACGAATTAAGTGGCACCGGGGAGCTGTTTTTT.

The rearrangement links TRBV12-3 or TRBV12-4 to TRBJ1-6, with D possibly matching TRBD1 (6 bases). With 7 bases removed from V and 4 bases from J, the gap between germline ends came to 11 bases. The CDR3 loop spans 14 amino acids. CDR3 protein: CASNKGGYNSPLHF. CDR3 DNA: TGTGCCAGCAATAAAGGGGGGTATAATTCACCCCTCCACTTT.

The genes are TRBV6-2 or TRBV6-3 and TRBJ2-1, with 8 bases matching TRBD2. This CDR3 has 14 residues. Germline CDR1 is MNHEY and CDR2 is SVGEGT. Germline trimming cut 7 bases from V and 3 bases from J; bases unmatched to any gene: 5. The CDR3 DNA sequence: TGTGCCAGCACCGGACTAGCCCTCTACAATGAGCAGTTCTTC. Translated: CASTGLALYNEQFF.

This clonotype has more than one count but fewer than ten. V is TRBV5-1 and J is TRBJ2-2; 9 bases map to TRBD1. V lost 3 bases to trimming and J lost 3 bases; unmatched junction nucleotides: 3. Germline V gene sequence: CDR1 SGHRS, CDR2 YFSETQ. The CDR3 totals 15 residues. The CDR3 nucleotides read TGCGCCAGCAGCTGGGACAGGGCGGACACCGGGGAGCTGTTTTTT. This codes for CASSWDRADTGELFF.

The CDR3, as DNA: TGTGCCGGAAATGCCGATAGAATGGGCGAGCAGTACTTC. It codes for CAGNADRMGEQYF. This chain links TRBV6-2 or TRBV6-3 with TRBJ2-7; no firm D call. The CDR3 is 13 residues long. V was cut by 11 bases and J by 6 bases, with 20 bases left in between. Looked up from germline, CDR1 is MNHEY and CDR2 is SVGEGT.

The chain recombines TRBV6-5 with TRBJ2-1; tentatively, D is TRBD1 or TRBD2 (5 bases each). This CDR3 region has 15 residues. In germline, CDR1 is MNHEY, CDR2 SVGAGI. V shed 6 bases and J shed 4 bases, with 16 bases lying between them. CDR3 region: CASRKPGPRYNEQFF. The DNA for the CDR3 is TGTGCCAGCAGGAAACCGGGACCCAGGTACAATGAGCAGTTCTTC.

This clonotype was counted ten times or more. CDR3 DNA: TGCGCCAGCGCATTACGACAGAGCTCCTACAATGAGCAGTTCTTC. It is translated as CASALRQSSYNEQFF. The chain carries TRBV5-1 and TRBJ2-1, with D tentatively TRBD1 (5 bases). Germline V lookup: CDR1 SGHRS, CDR2 YFSETQ. V was shortened by 7 bases and J by 0 bases, with 14 bases between the two germline ends. There are 15 residues in the CDR3. The variable domain in full, with the rest retrieved from reference TRBV5-1 and TRBJ2-1, is KAGVTQTPRYLIKTRGQQVTLSCSPISGHRSVSWYQQTPGQGLQFLFEYFSETQRNKGNFPGRFSGRQFSNSRSEMNVSTLELGDSALYLCASALRQSSYNEQFFGPGTRLTVL.

The V gene is TRBV20-1, the J gene TRBJ2-5, with D unresolved. CDR1 is DFQATT, CDR2 SNEGSKA, per germline (reference sequence). Trimming took off 0 bases at V and 0 bases at J, with 5 bases between the two ends. The CDR3 extends over 13 amino acids. The chain's CDR3 is CSAREGNQETQYF. The CDR3, as DNA: TGCAGTGCTAGAGAGGGGAACCAAGAGACCCAGTACTTC.

Ten or more counts support this clonotype. The chain uses TRBV7-2 and TRBJ2-7; D perhaps matches TRBD1 (6 bases). CDR1 is SGHTA and CDR2 is FQGNSA in the germline V gene. The CDR3 is 16 residues long. CDR3 residues: CASRTTGQGRSHEQYV. The CDR3 DNA sequence: TGTGCCAGCAGAACTACGGGGCAGGGGCGCTCCCACGAGCAGTACGTC.

The chain joins TRBV18 to TRBJ1-2; D unclear. This CDR3 contains 15 residues. V was clipped by 0 bases and J by 3 bases, with 11 bases between them. The germline gives CDR1 KGHSH, CDR2 LQKENI. This CDR3 reads CASSPPSGNDYGYTF. Here the CDR3 DNA reads TGTGCCAGCTCACCACCCTCGGGGAACGACTATGGCTACACCTTC.

This clonotype showed up just a few times. The chain uses TRBV6-5 and TRBJ2-2, with 8 bases lining up with TRBD1. V shed 6 bases and J 1 base; nucleotides not matched to a gene: 10. The CDR3 is made up of 17 amino acids. Per the germline V gene, CDR1 is MNHEY and CDR2 is SVGAGI. CDR3 nucleotide sequence: TGTGCCAGCAGGGGTAGTTTCGGGACAGGGAACACCGGGGAGCTGTTTTTT. Translated, it gives CASRGSFGTGNTGELFF.

This clonotype was seen a handful of times. The chain joins TRBV5-1 to TRBJ2-5; D is ambiguous. The CDR3 covers 13 residues. From germline, CDR1 is SGHRS and CDR2 YFSETQ. Trimming left V 3 bases short and J 1 base short, with 7 bases between. As DNA, the CDR3 is TGCGCCAGCAGCTGGTCCCCCCAAGAGACCCAGTACTTC. This translates into CASSWSPQETQYF.

The chain uses TRBV20-1 and TRBJ2-7; 9 nucleotides line up with TRBD1. Losses at the gene ends were 1 base for V and 6 bases for J; bases not matched to a gene: 13. This CDR3 contains 16 residues. The V gene's germline CDR1 is DFQATT and CDR2 SNEGSKA (reference sequence). The CDR3 sequence is CSARGSRGQGSGEQYF. As DNA, the CDR3 is TGCAGTGCTAGAGGAAGCCGGGGACAGGGATCGGGCGAGCAGTACTTC.

This clonotype was observed a few times. V is TRBV5-4 and J is TRBJ2-7; maybe TRBD1 (6 bases). Deletions cut 3 bases from V and 1 base from J, with 20 bases between. The length of the CDR3 is 17 residues. Germline CDR1 reads SGHNT; CDR2 reads YYREEE (reference sequence). For the CDR3, the DNA is TGTGCCAGCAGCTCACCGCCGGGTGGGGGCGTTTCCTACGAGCAGTACTTC. Amino acids: CASSSPPGGGVSYEQYF.

The chain couples TRBV2 to TRBJ1-1; D gene uncertain. CDR1 is SNHLY, CDR2 FYNNEI, per germline. The CDR3 is made up of 13 amino acids. V lost 7 bases and J lost 0, with 9 bases in between. The CDR3 bases are TGTGCCAGCAAAAATAATATGAACACTGAAGCTTTCTTT. Its protein is CASKNNMNTEAFF.

The chain employs TRBV4-1 and TRBJ2-5; either TRBD1 or TRBD2 may fit D (5 bases each). Looked up from germline, CDR1 is MGHRA and CDR2 is YSYEKL. The CDR3 extends over 15 amino acids. Deletions cut 4 bases from V and 5 bases from J, with 17 bases between. Here the CDR3 reads CASSRQNRDGETQYF. CDR3 DNA: TGCGCCAGCAGCCGACAAAACCGGGACGGCGAGACCCAGTACTTC.

The J gene is TRBJ2-2, the V gene TRBV12-3 or TRBV12-4, with D perhaps matching TRBD1 (5 bases). The CDR3 is 15 amino acids. V gave up 7 bases and J gave up 3 bases, with 15 bases separating them. This CDR3 reads CASTGPIRDTGELFF. CDR3 sequence (DNA): TGTGCCAGCACCGGGCCGATCAGGGACACCGGGGAGCTGTTTTTT.

This clonotype was seen repeatedly, ten times or more. CDR3 region: CAISDPTGYTEAFF. CDR3 coding DNA: TGTGCCATCAGTGACCCTACAGGGTACACTGAAGCTTTCTTT. The chain employs TRBV10-3 and TRBJ1-1; maybe TRBD1 (6 bases). The CDR3 length is 14 residues. CDR1 is ENHRY, CDR2 SYGVKD, per germline. Trimming shortened V by 3 bases and J by 3 bases, and 11 bases separated the two germline ends.